The text below deals with one TCR beta chain. TCRdb's table, derived via immunoSEQ multiplex PCR, lists solely in-frame clones and lacks some. The sample has roughly 160,000 clones, approximately 80% seen once; the top ten hold around 13%. This sample stems from a study of blood T cell repertoires in COVID-19. The CDR3 has 14 amino acids. V was pared by 2 bases and J by 1 base, with 9 bases between. In germline, CDR1 is SGHRS, CDR2 YFSETQ. The chain employs TRBV5-1 and TRBJ2-5; no clear D gene. The source of this sequence is a woman between 55 and 75 years old who had recovered from COVID-19. Material: PBMCs or T cells enriched from blood (not recorded which). The CDR3 region is CASSLTLAQETQYF. The DNA for the CDR3 is TGCGCCAGCAGCTTAACATTAGCCCAAGAGACCCAGTACTTC.